One and the same sample provided the 2 T cell receptor beta chains below, sequenced in a study of early T cells in non-severe SARS-CoV-2 infection. MiXCR, run by TCRdb on the 5' RACE reads, gives a single entry per CDR3 protein. This table has some 30,000 distinct CDR3 sequences, 5% to 6.5% appearing once. Sequenced sample: whole blood. The receptors stem from an adult who was a healthcare worker with PCR-confirmed SARS-CoV-2 infection or an uninfected control (not recorded which).

A few counts support this clonotype. This chain joins TRBV7-9 and TRBJ1-2, with a tentative D call TRBD1 (5 bases). The V and J ends lost 4 bases and 0 bases respectively, with 12 bases between them. Germline V CDR1 and CDR2: SEHNR, FQNEAQ (reference sequence). The CDR3 consists of 15 residues. CDR3 region: CASSSGHLSNYGYTF. CDR3 sequence (DNA): TGTGCCAGCAGCTCCGGACACCTCTCTAACTATGGCTACACCTTC.

This clonotype was picked up many times. The chain links TRBV6-5 to TRBJ2-5; tentative D call: TRBD1 (6 bases). Trimming pared 6 bases from V and 4 bases from J, leaving 12 bases between. Germline V gene sequence: CDR1 MNHEY, CDR2 SVGAGI. The CDR3 is made up of 13 amino acids. In DNA, the CDR3 is TGTGCCAGCAGGCCGGGACACCGAGAGACCCAGTACTTC. Translated, it gives CASRPGHRETQYF.